The 5 T cell receptor beta chains given below trace back to one sample, sequenced in a study of blood T cell repertoires in COVID-19. The data were produced by immunoSEQ multiplex PCR, yet TCRdb's version contains in-frame clones alone and is incomplete. In the table there are about 180,000 clones, 80% to 90% of which are singletons. Source material: peripheral blood. These receptors all come from a human donor with active or convalescent COVID-19. The donor label of this sample is uncertain.

As for this clone: The same CDR3 can be traced to other DNA sequences in this sample. The rearrangement joins TRBV19 to TRBJ1-6; D unclear. Trimming stripped 2 bases from V and 7 bases from J, with 3 bases between. Germline loops: CDR1 LNHDA, CDR2 SQIVND (reference sequence). The CDR3 extends over 12 amino acids. The CDR3 loop reads CASSISNSPLHF. CDR3 bases: TGTGCCAGTAGTATATCGAATTCACCCCTCCACTTT.

The chain has TRBV15 and TRBJ2-2; 10 bases map to TRBD2. The CDR3 consists of 15 residues. V was pared by 7 bases and J by 6 bases, with 8 bases of the junction left unmatched. In germline, CDR1 is LNHNV, CDR2 YYDKDF (reference sequence). This CDR3 is CATNSGTSVSGELFF. CDR3 sequence (DNA): TGTGCCACCAACTCCGGGACTAGCGTCTCCGGGGAGCTGTTTTTT.

The rearrangement uses TRBV15 and TRBJ2-3, with TRBD2 identical over 8 bases. This CDR3 contains 17 residues. After removal of 1 base from V and 4 bases from J, the junction contained 10 bases not matched to a gene. Germline CDR1 and CDR2: LNHNV and YYDKDF (reference sequence). DNA for the CDR3: TGTGCCACCAGCAGAGGGGCGGGGATAGCGGGGCCAGATACGCAGTATTTT. As protein: CATSRGAGIAGPDTQYF. The entire variable domain, with the rest obtained from reference TRBV15 and TRBJ2-3, is as follows: DAMVIQNPRYQVTQFGKPVTLSCSQTLNHNVMYWYQQKSSQAPKLLFHYYDKDFNNEADTPDNFQSRRPNTSFCFLDIRSPGLGDTAMYLCATSRGAGIAGPDTQYFGPGTRLTVL.

The rearrangement joins TRBV3-1 (or the pseudogene TRBV3-2) to TRBJ2-3; 13 bases are shared with TRBD2. Germline assignment: CDR1 LGHDT and CDR2 YNNKEL (reference sequence). The CDR3 spans 17 residues. The junction had 4 bases not matched to a gene; V was cut back by 4 bases and J by 0 bases. The CDR3 DNA sequence: TGTGCCAGCAGCCTCCGACTAGCGGGGGGAAGCACAGATACGCAGTATTTT. Encoded protein: CASSLRLAGGSTDTQYF.

Here the CDR3 DNA reads TGCAGTGCTAGTCCTAGCCTATCCACAGATACGCAGTATTTT. Amino acid sequence: CSASPSLSTDTQYF. The chain recombines TRBV20-1 with TRBJ2-3, with a weak D call TRBD2 (5 bases). Trimming removed 3 bases at V and 2 bases at J, with 12 bases between. CDR1 and CDR2 from the germline V gene are DFQATT and SNEGSKA (reference sequence). The CDR3 length is 14 residues.